This T cell receptor beta chain was sequenced during a study of cytomegalovirus exposure and HLA in healthy donors. Participants comprised healthy donors of bone marrow. Broader study findings: Compared with the approximately 700-donor mean, an Asian-associated ancestry cluster reportedly had fewer N-insertions, according to a later analysis.

Details on this clone: No antigen is known for it.

The PCR made use of 60 Vbeta and 13 Jbeta primers. The protocol was immunoSEQ multiplex PCR, while the TCRdb copy is restricted to in-frame clones and leaves out a portion. The sample carries under 250,000 clones, around 85% recorded once. The V gene lost 3 bases and the J gene lost 2 bases, with 9 bases spanning the gap. CDR1 SGHTS and CDR2 YDEGEE come from the germline V gene. CDR3 length: 13 residues. Sample: PBMCs. This rearrangement joins TRBV5-8 to TRBJ2-7; tentative D call: TRBD1 (5 bases). This clonotype was sampled from a man aged 45-60 years in good health and CMV-seronegative. CDR3 sequence reads: CASSWLQAYEQYF. CDR3 bases: TGTGCCAGCAGCTGGCTACAGGCCTACGAGCAGTACTTC.